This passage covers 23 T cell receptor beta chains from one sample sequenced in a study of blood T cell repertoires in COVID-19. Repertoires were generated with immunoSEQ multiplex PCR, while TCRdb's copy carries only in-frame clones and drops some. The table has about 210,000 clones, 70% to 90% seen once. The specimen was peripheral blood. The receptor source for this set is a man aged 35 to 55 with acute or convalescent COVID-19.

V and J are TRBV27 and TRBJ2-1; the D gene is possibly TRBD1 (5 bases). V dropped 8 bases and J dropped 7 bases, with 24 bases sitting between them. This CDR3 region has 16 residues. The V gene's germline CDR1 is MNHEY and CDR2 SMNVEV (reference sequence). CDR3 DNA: TGTGCCAGCTGGTGGGCGGCAGGGAATAAAGGGAATGAGCAGTTCTTC. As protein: CASWWAAGNKGNEQFF.

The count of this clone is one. CDR3 amino acids: CASSLQGRSNQPQHF. Here the CDR3 DNA reads TGTGCCAGCAGCCTACAGGGAAGAAGTAATCAGCCCCAGCATTTT. The chain carries TRBV5-6 and TRBJ1-5; D might be TRBD1 (6 bases). The CDR3 runs to 15 residues. Per the germline V gene, CDR1 is SGHDT and CDR2 is YYEEEE. V gave up 4 bases and J gave up 4 bases, with 15 bases separating them.

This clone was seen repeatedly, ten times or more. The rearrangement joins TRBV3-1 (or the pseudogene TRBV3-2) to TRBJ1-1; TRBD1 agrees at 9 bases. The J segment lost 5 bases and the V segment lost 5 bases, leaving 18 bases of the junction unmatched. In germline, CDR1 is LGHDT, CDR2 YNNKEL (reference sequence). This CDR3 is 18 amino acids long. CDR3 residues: CASSEYVPGQGSGTEAFF. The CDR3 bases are TGTGCCAGCAGCGAGTATGTCCCGGGACAGGGATCGGGGACTGAAGCTTTCTTT.

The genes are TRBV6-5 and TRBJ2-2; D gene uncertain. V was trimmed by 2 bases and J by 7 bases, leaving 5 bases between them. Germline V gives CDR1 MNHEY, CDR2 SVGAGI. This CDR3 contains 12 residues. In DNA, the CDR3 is TGTGCCAGCAGTTACGAGAGCGGGGAGCTGTTTTTT. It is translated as CASSYESGELFF.

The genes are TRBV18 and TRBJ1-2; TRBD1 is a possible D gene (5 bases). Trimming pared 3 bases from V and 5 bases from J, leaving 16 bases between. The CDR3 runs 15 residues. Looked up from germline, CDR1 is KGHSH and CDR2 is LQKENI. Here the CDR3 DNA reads TGTGCCAGCTCACCTACGTCCGGGACTAGTTATGGCTACACCTTC. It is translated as CASSPTSGTSYGYTF.

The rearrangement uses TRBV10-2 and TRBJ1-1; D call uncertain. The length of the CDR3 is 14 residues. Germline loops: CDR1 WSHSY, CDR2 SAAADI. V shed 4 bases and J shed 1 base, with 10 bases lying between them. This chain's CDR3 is CASSVGVGNTEAFF. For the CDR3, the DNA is TGCGCCAGCAGTGTCGGAGTTGGGAACACTGAAGCTTTCTTT.

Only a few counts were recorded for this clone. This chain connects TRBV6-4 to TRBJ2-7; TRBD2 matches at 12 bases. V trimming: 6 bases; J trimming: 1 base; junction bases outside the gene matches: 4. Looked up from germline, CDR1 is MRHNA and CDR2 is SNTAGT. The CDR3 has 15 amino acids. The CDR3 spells CASRGTSGLSYEQYF. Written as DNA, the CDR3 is TGTGCCAGCAGGGGGACTAGCGGGTTGTCCTACGAGCAGTACTTC.

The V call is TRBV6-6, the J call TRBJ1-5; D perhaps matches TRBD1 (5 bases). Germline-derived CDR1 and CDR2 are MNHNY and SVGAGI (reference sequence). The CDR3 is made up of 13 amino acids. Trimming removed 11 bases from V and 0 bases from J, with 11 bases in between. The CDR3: CAGGAFSNQPQHF. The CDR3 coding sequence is TGTGCCGGAGGGGCCTTTAGCAATCAGCCCCAGCATTTT.

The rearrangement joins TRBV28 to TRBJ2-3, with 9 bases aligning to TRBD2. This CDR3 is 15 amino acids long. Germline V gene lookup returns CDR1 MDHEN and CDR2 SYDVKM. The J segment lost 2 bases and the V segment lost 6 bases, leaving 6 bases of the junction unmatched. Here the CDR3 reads CASRVAGEPTDTQYF. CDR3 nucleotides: TGTGCCAGCAGGGTAGCGGGGGAGCCCACAGATACGCAGTATTTT.

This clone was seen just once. The chain's CDR3 is CASSQDRFPTGYTF. The CDR3 nucleotides are TGCGCCAGCAGCCAAGACAGGTTCCCTACGGGCTACACCTTC. The rearrangement links TRBV4-1 to TRBJ1-2; D is unresolved. Trimming left V 0 bases short and J 8 bases short, with 13 bases between. CDR1 MGHRA and CDR2 YSYEKL come from the germline V gene. This CDR3 contains 14 residues.

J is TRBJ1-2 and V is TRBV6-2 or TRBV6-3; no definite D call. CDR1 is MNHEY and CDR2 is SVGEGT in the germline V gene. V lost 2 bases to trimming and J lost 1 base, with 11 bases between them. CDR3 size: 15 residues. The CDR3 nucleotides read TGTGCCAGCAGTTACGGAGCCGGATTTAACTATGGCTACACCTTC. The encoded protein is CASSYGAGFNYGYTF.

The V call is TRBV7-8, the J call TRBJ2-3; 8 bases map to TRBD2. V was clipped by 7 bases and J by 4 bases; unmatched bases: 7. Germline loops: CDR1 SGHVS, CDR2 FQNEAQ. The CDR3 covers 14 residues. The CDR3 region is CASTMTSVADTQYF. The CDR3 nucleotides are TGTGCCAGCACCATGACTAGCGTAGCAGATACGCAGTATTTT.

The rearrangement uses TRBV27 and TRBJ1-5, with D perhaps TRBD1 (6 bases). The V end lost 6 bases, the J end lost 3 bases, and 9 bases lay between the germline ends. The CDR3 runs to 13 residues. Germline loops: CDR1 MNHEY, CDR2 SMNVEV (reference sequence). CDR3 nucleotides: TGTGCCAGCAGAGGGGGGGTCAATCAGCCCCAGCATTTT. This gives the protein CASRGGVNQPQHF.

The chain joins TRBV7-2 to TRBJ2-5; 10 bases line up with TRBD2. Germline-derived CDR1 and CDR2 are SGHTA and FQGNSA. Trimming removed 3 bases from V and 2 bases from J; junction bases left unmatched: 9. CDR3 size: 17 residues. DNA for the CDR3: TGTGCCAGCAGCTTCGGTCTACTAGCGGGACAACAAGAGACCCAGTACTTC. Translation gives CASSFGLLAGQQETQYF.

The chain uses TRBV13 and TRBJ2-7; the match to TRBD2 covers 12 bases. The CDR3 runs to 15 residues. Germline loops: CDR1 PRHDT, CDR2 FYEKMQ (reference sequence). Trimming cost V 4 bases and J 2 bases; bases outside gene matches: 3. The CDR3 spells CASSSTSGGTYEQYF. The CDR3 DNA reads TGTGCCAGCAGCTCGACTAGCGGGGGAACCTACGAGCAGTACTTC.

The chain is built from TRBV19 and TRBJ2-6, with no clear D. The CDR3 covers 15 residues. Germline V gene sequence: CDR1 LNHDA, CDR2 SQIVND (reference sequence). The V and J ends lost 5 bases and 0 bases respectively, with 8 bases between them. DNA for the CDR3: TGTGCCAGTAGTTCTCGTTCCTCTGGGGCCAACGTCCTGACTTTC. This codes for CASSSRSSGANVLTF. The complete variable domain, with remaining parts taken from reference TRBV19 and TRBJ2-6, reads DGGITQSPKYLFRKEGQNVTLSCEQNLNHDAMYWYRQDPGQGLRLIYYSQIVNDFQKGDIAEGYSVSREKKESFPLTVTSAQKNPTAFYLCASSSRSSGANVLTFGAGSRLTVL.

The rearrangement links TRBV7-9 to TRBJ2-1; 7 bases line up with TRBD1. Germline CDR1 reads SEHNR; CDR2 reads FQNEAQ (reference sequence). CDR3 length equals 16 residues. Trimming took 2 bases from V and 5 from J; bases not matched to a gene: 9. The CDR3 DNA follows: TGTGCCAGCAGCTTAATTCCAGGGGGTGCAAACAATGAGCAGTTCTTC. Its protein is CASSLIPGGANNEQFF.

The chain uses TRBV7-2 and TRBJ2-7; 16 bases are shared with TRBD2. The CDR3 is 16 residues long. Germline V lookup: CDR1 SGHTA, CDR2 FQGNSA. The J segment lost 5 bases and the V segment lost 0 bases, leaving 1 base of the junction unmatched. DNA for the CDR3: TGTGCCAGCAGCTTAGCGGGACTAGCGGGAGGGGACGAGCAGTACTTC. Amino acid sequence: CASSLAGLAGGDEQYF.

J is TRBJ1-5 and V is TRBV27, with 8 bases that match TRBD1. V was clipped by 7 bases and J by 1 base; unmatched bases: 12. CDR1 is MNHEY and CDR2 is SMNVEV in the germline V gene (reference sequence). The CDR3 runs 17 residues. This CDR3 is CASNSLQGALSNQPQHF. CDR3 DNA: TGTGCCAGCAACTCCCTTCAGGGGGCACTAAGCAATCAGCCCCAGCATTTT.

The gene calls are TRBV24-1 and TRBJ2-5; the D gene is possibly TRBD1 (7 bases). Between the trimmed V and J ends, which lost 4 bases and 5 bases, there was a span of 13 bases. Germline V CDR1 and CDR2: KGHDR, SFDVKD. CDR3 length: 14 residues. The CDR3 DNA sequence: TGTGCCACCAGTGACACGGCAGGGGGGGAGACCCAGTACTTC. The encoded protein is CATSDTAGGETQYF.

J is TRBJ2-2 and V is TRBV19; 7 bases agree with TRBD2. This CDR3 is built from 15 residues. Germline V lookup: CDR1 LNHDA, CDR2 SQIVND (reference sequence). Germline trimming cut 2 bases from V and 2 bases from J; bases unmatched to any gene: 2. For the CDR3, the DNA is TGTGCCAGTAGTATACTAGCGGAAAACACCGGGGAGCTGTTTTTT. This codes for CASSILAENTGELFF.

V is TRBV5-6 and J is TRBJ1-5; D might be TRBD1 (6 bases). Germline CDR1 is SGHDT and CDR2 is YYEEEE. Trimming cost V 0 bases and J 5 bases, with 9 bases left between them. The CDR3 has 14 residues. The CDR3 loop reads CASSLGDTYQPQHF. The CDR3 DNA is TGTGCCAGCAGCTTGGGGGACACCTATCAGCCCCAGCATTTT.

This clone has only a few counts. The CDR3 sequence is CASSPDRDQPQHF. In nucleotides, the CDR3 is TGTGCCAGCAGCCCGGACAGGGATCAGCCCCAGCATTTT. The rearrangement uses TRBV5-5 and TRBJ1-5, with TRBD1 matching 8 bases. Trimming cost V 4 bases and J 5 bases; bases outside gene matches: 2. This CDR3 spans 13 amino acids. Per germline, CDR1 SGHKS and CDR2 YYEKEE (reference sequence). Using reference TRBV5-5 and TRBJ1-5 for the parts outside the CDR3, the full variable domain is DAGVTQSPTHLIKTRGQQVTLRCSPISGHKSVSWYQQVLGQGPQFIFQYYEKEERGRGNFPDRFSARQFPNYSSELNVNALLLGDSALYLCASSPDRDQPQHFGDGTRLSIL.